What follows describes a single TCR beta chain. This record comes from a study of shared clonotypes between healthy human individuals. Germline CDR1 is MNHEY and CDR2 is SVGAGI. This CDR3 region has 13 residues. Between the trimmed V and J ends, which lost 9 bases and 2 bases, there was a span of 14 bases. Measured with immunoSEQ multiplex PCR; TCRdb has only the in-frame clones, and not every one. There are about 380,000 clones in the sample; roughly 96% occur only once, and about 0.32% lies in the top ten. The source is a man aged 30-40 years in good health. The chain recombines TRBV6-5 with TRBJ2-7; D is possibly TRBD2 (5 bases). The specimen was memory CD8+ T cells sorted from blood. Subset defined: CD45RO+ cells pooled with CCR7-negative TemRA cells. This CDR3 is CASWRVGAYEQYF. The CDR3 nucleotides read TGTGCCAGTTGGCGAGTCGGGGCCTACGAGCAGTACTTC.